This T cell receptor beta chain is drawn from a study of T cell repertoires in cytomegalovirus infection. Each CDR3 protein is one row after TCRdb ran MiXCR on the reads. Found here are 350,000 to 400,000 distinct CDR3 sequences, about 32% of them singletons; the top ten hold roughly 13%. Points on this clonotype: Antigen unknown.

V gave up 5 bases and J gave up 10 bases, with 9 bases separating them. From germline, CDR1 is MNHEY and CDR2 SVGEGT. This CDR3 has 12 amino acids. The chain joins TRBV6-2 or TRBV6-3 to TRBJ1-6; D call uncertain. This sequence originates from a human donor in good health (CMV status not recorded). Some clones in this sample may be carry-over from other donors' samples. The sequencing here drew on cultured PBMCs, taken from culture after CMV antigen stimulation. The CDR3: CASSKLGSPLHF. CDR3 bases: TGTGCCAGCAGTAAGCTGGGGTCACCCCTCCACTTT.